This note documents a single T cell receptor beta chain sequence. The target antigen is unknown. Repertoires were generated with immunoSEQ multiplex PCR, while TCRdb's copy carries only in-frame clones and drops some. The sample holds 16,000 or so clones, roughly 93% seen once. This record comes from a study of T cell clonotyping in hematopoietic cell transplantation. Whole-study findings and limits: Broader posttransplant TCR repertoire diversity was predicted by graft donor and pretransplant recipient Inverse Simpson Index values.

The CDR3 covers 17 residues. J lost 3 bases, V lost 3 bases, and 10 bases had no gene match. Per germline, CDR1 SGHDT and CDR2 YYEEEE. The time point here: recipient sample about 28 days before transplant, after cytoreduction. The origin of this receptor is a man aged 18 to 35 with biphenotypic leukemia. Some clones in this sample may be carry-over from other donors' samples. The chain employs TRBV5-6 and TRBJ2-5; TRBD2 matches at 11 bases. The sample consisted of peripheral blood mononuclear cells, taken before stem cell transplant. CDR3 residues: CASSWRTSGSREETQYF. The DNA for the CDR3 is TGTGCCAGCAGCTGGAGGACTAGCGGGTCTCGGGAAGAGACCCAGTACTTC.